This TCR beta chain comes out of a study of neoadjuvant anti-PD-1 for oral cavity cancer. The overall study: Patients mostly received three to four biweekly nivolumab doses at 3 mg/kg before surgery.

The V and J ends lost 6 bases and 7 bases respectively, with 10 bases between them. Germline V lookup: CDR1 MNHNY, CDR2 SVGAGI (reference sequence). The CDR3 spans 13 residues. Assay: immunoSEQ multiplex PCR; the TCRdb copy retains only in-frame clones and omits some. This table holds fewer than 35,000 clones, about 87% found once. PBMCs were not maintained or expanded in culture before analysis. Source: PBMCs, taken before nivolumab (anti-PD-1) treatment. The clonotype was recovered from a person between 40 and 85 years old with oral cavity squamous cell carcinoma. The chain couples TRBV6-6 to TRBJ1-6; D is undetermined. The DNA for the CDR3 is TGTGCCAGCAGAAGGGATCCAAATTCACCCCTCCACTTT. It translates to CASRRDPNSPLHF.